Shown below are 26 T cell receptor beta chains from a single sample sequenced in a study of CDR3 diversity in severe acne. TCRdb reprocessed the PCR reads via MiXCR and lists one record per CDR3 protein. The sample includes around 85,000 distinct CDR3 sequences, approximately 54% of them seen just once. The sequencing sample was made of blood. These receptors were taken from a male donor with severe acne vulgaris.

The CDR3 coding sequence is TGTGCCAGCAGCTCAGGGGACGGCGGGAGCCCCTACGAGCAGTACTTC. It encodes CASSSGDGGSPYEQYF. The J gene is TRBJ2-7, the V gene TRBV7-9; D perhaps matches TRBD2 (7 bases). There are 16 residues in the CDR3. V gave up 4 bases and J gave up 2 bases, with 18 bases separating them. The germline gives CDR1 SEHNR, CDR2 FQNEAQ (reference sequence).

To note about this clonotype: A single base separates this from a much larger clone, so it may be a read error. Here the CDR3 omits its conserved ending phenylalanine or tryptophan, so a read error is the likely source. The rearrangement links TRBV7-8 to TRBJ2-6; TRBD1 aligns across 9 bases. CDR3 length equals 18 residues. The J segment lost 0 bases and the V segment lost 5 bases, leaving 8 bases of the junction unmatched. Per germline, CDR1 SGHVS and CDR2 FQNEAQ. CDR3 coding DNA: TGTGCCAGCAGCCCCCAGGGACAGGGATCCTCTGGGGCCAACGTCCTGACTCTC. Protein: CASSPQGQGSSGANVLTL.

This chain joins TRBV28 and TRBJ1-2; D unclear. Trimming cost V 4 bases and J 0 bases, with 21 bases left between them. Germline CDR1 reads MDHEN; CDR2 reads SYDVKM. The CDR3 is 18 residues long. The CDR3 here is CASSSPSVRGFSNYGYTF. CDR3 coding DNA: TGTGCCAGCAGTTCCCCCTCGGTTCGCGGTTTTTCTAACTATGGCTACACCTTC.

The rearrangement uses TRBV2 and TRBJ2-1; TRBD2 agrees at 8 bases. Per the germline V gene, CDR1 is SNHLY and CDR2 is FYNNEI. This CDR3 has 15 residues. The ends lost 5 bases at V and 8 bases at J; junction bases unmatched: 11. Here the CDR3 DNA reads TGTGCCAGCAGTTCGGGGGGGGTTTTACACTATGAGCAGTTCTTC. Amino acids: CASSSGGVLHYEQFF.

Within the sample, this clonotype is medium-sized. This chain joins TRBV10-3 and TRBJ2-2; 8 nucleotides match TRBD2. The V gene end was trimmed by 6 bases and the J gene end by 7 bases; junction bases not matched to a gene: 7. The length of the CDR3 is 14 residues. The germline CDR1 and CDR2 sequences are ENHRY and SYGVKD. The CDR3 here is CAIRKTSDSGELFF. The DNA for the CDR3 is TGTGCCATCAGGAAGACTAGCGATAGCGGGGAGCTGTTTTTT.

The chain uses TRBV20-1 and TRBJ2-7, with no clear D. Germline V gene sequence: CDR1 DFQATT, CDR2 SNEGSKA (reference sequence). V was cut by 2 bases and J by 2 bases, with 13 bases left in between. The CDR3 spans 14 residues. CDR3 protein: CSARPRYRAYEQYF. The CDR3 DNA follows: TGCAGTGCTAGACCGCGGTATCGTGCCTACGAGCAGTACTTC.

The V call is TRBV20-1, the J call TRBJ2-1; the match to TRBD2 covers 9 bases. The trim removed 5 bases at V and 0 bases at J, leaving 8 bases unmatched. The germline CDR1 and CDR2 sequences are DFQATT and SNEGSKA (reference sequence). There are 16 residues in the CDR3. The chain's CDR3 is CSARNRLADSYNEQFF. As DNA, the CDR3 is TGCAGTGCTCGTAATCGACTAGCGGACTCCTACAATGAGCAGTTCTTC.

The chain links TRBV7-3 to TRBJ1-2; D might be TRBD1 (6 bases). The germline CDR1 and CDR2 sequences are SGHTA and FQGTGA. Deletions cut 1 base from V and 2 bases from J, with 11 bases between. CDR3 length: 15 residues. The DNA of the CDR3 is TGTGCCAGCAGCTTAAGTCCGCAGGGGAACTATGGCTACACCTTC. Protein product: CASSLSPQGNYGYTF.

As regards this clonotype: A much larger clone lies a single base off, so this may be a read error. This chain uses TRBV9 with TRBJ2-3; D perhaps matches TRBD1 (5 bases). The CDR3 totals 12 residues. Germline V gives CDR1 SGDLS, CDR2 YYNGEE. CDR3 sequence reads: CVSSPAQATQYF. The CDR3 bases are TGTGTCAGCAGCCCTGCACAGGCCACGCAGTATTTT.

The chain couples TRBV10-3 to TRBJ2-1; D gene uncertain. V lost 3 bases and J lost 0, with 12 bases in between. CDR1 is ENHRY and CDR2 is SYGVKD in the germline V gene. The CDR3 has 16 residues. The chain's CDR3 is CAISEALESSYNEQFF. CDR3 sequence (DNA): TGTGCCATCAGTGAAGCGCTGGAGAGCTCCTACAATGAGCAGTTCTTC.

V gene TRBV28 combines with J gene TRBJ1-2; TRBD1 might be the D (6 bases). Trimming left V 5 bases short and J 3 bases short, with 22 bases between. Germline values: CDR1 MDHEN, CDR2 SYDVKM. CDR3 size: 17 residues. CDR3 coding DNA: TGTGCCAGCAGTCCCGCCACAGGGTCGCCTGGTGACTATGGCTACACCTTC. Its translation: CASSPATGSPGDYGYTF.

The chain joins TRBV6-1 to TRBJ2-7; a possible D gene is TRBD2 (6 bases). The CDR3 totals 15 residues. Germline assignment: CDR1 MNHNS and CDR2 SASEGT. Between the trimmed V and J ends, which lost 3 bases and 2 bases, there was a span of 14 bases. The CDR3 protein is CASSDRGTYTYEQYF. Written as DNA, the CDR3 is TGTGCCAGCAGTGATCGGGGGACGTATACCTACGAGCAGTACTTC.

The rearrangement uses TRBV19 and TRBJ2-7; D gene uncertain. Trimming left V 3 bases short and J 0 bases short, with 12 bases between. The CDR3 is made up of 15 amino acids. The germline CDR1 and CDR2 sequences are LNHDA and SQIVND (reference sequence). In DNA form, the CDR3 reads TGTGCCAGTAGTATGGCCTCGACCGCCTCCTACGAGCAGTACTTC. Amino acid sequence: CASSMASTASYEQYF.

This clonotype was observed a single time. V gene TRBV12-2 combines with J gene TRBJ2-7. TRBV12-2 is given as a pseudogene. CDR3 length: 14 residues. The CDR3 reads CASRRSGIPYEQYV. In DNA, the CDR3 is TGTGCAAGTCGCCGTAGCGGGATTCCCTACGAGCAGTACGTC.

This sequence joins TRBV2 and TRBJ1-6; weak D call: TRBD1 (5 bases). The V gene's germline CDR1 is SNHLY and CDR2 FYNNEI. V was shortened by 2 bases and J by 7 bases, with 12 bases between the two germline ends. The CDR3 sequence is 15 residues long. CDR3 in DNA: TGTGCCAGCAGTGAACGGGCGGCAGGGAATTCACCCCTCCACTTT. Translated: CASSERAAGNSPLHF.

This clonotype appeared many times. The chain combines TRBV11-1 with TRBJ2-1; weak D call: TRBD2 (6 bases). The CDR3 covers 13 residues. The germline CDR1 and CDR2 sequences are SGHAT and FQDESV (reference sequence). Between the trimmed V and J ends, which lost 0 bases and 7 bases, there was a span of 7 bases. Written as DNA, the CDR3 is TGTGCCAGCAGCTTAGCGGGAGGTAATGAGCAGTTCTTC. Amino acids: CASSLAGGNEQFF.

This clonotype rates as large (0.1 to 1%). This chain uses TRBV2 with TRBJ1-2; D may be TRBD1 (6 bases). Germline V gives CDR1 SNHLY, CDR2 FYNNEI. The CDR3 runs 13 residues. Trimming shortened V by 9 bases and J by 4 bases, and 15 bases separated the two germline ends. The CDR3 sequence is CASRGEGTYGYTF. The CDR3 nucleotides read TGTGCCAGTAGGGGGGAGGGGACCTATGGCTACACCTTC.

With respect to this clonotype: This may be a read error: a much more frequent sequence differs by one nucleotide. V gene TRBV5-6 combines with J gene TRBJ2-7; D gene uncertain. The CDR3 is 15 amino acids. Between the trimmed V and J ends, which lost 0 bases and 7 bases, there was a span of 17 bases. Germline V gene lookup returns CDR1 SGHDT and CDR2 YYEEEE. Written as DNA, the CDR3 is TGTGCCAGCAGCTTGGATAGGCGGTTGGGTGGGGAGCAGTACTTC. Its translation is CASSLDRRLGGEQYF.

This clonotype is classed as medium-sized. The CDR3 region has the DNA TGCAGTGGCCAGGCCCTCGCGGAGCAGTACTTC. Its translation is CSGQALAEQYF. The V gene is TRBV20-1, the J gene TRBJ2-7; the D is unclear. From germline, CDR1 is DFQATT and CDR2 SNEGSKA (reference sequence). This CDR3 region has 11 residues. The V end lost 7 bases, the J end lost 7 bases, and 14 bases lay between the germline ends.

The chain links TRBV27 to TRBJ1-1; TRBD1 might be the D (5 bases). The germline V gene encodes CDR1 MNHEY and CDR2 SMNVEV (reference sequence). Trimming shortened V by 5 bases and J by 0 bases, and 13 bases separated the two germline ends. The CDR3 totals 15 residues. The chain's CDR3 is CASSPTQGMNTEAFF. The CDR3 bases are TGTGCCAGCAGTCCCACCCAGGGAATGAACACTGAAGCTTTCTTT.

CDR3 sequence reads: CATSSGGGPTDTQYF. CDR3 in DNA: TGTGCCACCAGCAGCGGGGGGGGTCCCACAGATACGCAGTATTTT. The chain links TRBV15 to TRBJ2-3; 8 bases match TRBD2. Trimming at V came to 3 bases and at J to 2 bases, leaving 4 bases not matched to a gene. The germline CDR1 and CDR2 sequences are LNHNV and YYDKDF (reference sequence). CDR3 length: 15 residues.

This clonotype was picked up a small number of times. The gene calls are TRBV25-1 and TRBJ1-5; a weak D match, TRBD1 (5 bases). Trimming removed 2 bases from V and 4 bases from J, with 12 bases in between. CDR3 length: 15 residues. Germline CDR1 reads MGHDK; CDR2 reads SYGVNS. CDR3 bases: TGTGCCAGCAGTGAAGAGGGGCGGGGAAATCAGCCCCAGCATTTT. Amino acid sequence: CASSEEGRGNQPQHF. The complete variable domain, with remaining parts taken from reference TRBV25-1 and TRBJ1-5, reads EADIYQTPRYLVIGTGKKITLECSQTMGHDKMYWYQQDPGMELHLIHYSYGVNSTEKGDLSSESTVSRIRTEHFPLTLESARPSHTSQYLCASSEEGRGNQPQHFGDGTRLSIL.

This clonotype was found many times. V usage is TRBV6-1 and J usage is TRBJ2-7; D call uncertain. Germline V gene lookup returns CDR1 MNHNS and CDR2 SASEGT. V lost 0 bases to trimming and J lost 2 bases, with 5 bases between them. The CDR3 runs 13 residues. CDR3 in DNA: TGTGCCAGCAGTGAAGCGGCACCCTACGAGCAGTACTTC. This translates into CASSEAAPYEQYF.

The J gene is TRBJ2-7, the V gene TRBV27, with D uncertain. The CDR3 length is 10 residues. Germline lookup yields CDR1 MNHEY and CDR2 SMNVEV (reference sequence). The germline V and J ends were trimmed by 7 bases and 6 bases, with 7 bases remaining between them. The CDR3 DNA sequence: TGTGCCAGCATTCCGGTCGAGCAGTACTTC. Amino acid sequence: CASIPVEQYF.

This clonotype was seen ten or more times. V and J are TRBV6-2 or TRBV6-3 and TRBJ2-7, with D tentatively TRBD1 (6 bases). This CDR3 has 13 residues. Trimming removed 4 bases from V and 2 bases from J, with 9 bases in between. Germline CDR1 reads MNHEY; CDR2 reads SVGEGT. The CDR3 is CASSLRDTYEQYF. CDR3 in DNA: TGTGCCAGCAGTTTGAGGGACACCTACGAGCAGTACTTC.

In this sample, this clonotype turned up a few times. The chain couples TRBV3-1 to TRBJ2-1; D uncertain. This CDR3 is 12 amino acids long. Per the germline V gene, CDR1 is LGHDT and CDR2 is YNNKEL (reference sequence). The ends were cut back, 4 bases at V and 15 bases at J, with 16 bases in the middle. In DNA form, the CDR3 reads TGTGCCAGCAGCCCGTCTGGCAGAAGAGCGTTCTTC. Translating it yields CASSPSGRRAFF.